Listed here is a single T cell receptor (beta chain). Donors in Cohort 3 who had recovered were those with two negative PCRs, healthcare professional clearance, or resolution of their symptoms. The data belong to a study of blood T cell repertoires in COVID-19. Sequencing was performed with immunoSEQ multiplex PCR; in TCRdb, only in-frame clones are kept and a portion is missing. The table records about 290,000 clones, approximately 88% of them present only once. Trimming pared 5 bases from V and 6 bases from J, leaving 14 bases between. Germline V gene lookup returns CDR1 SGHVS and CDR2 FNYEAQ. The CDR3 extends over 13 amino acids.

This chain joins TRBV7-6 and TRBJ2-7; TRBD1 might be the D (6 bases). The TCR was taken from a middle-aged woman who had recovered from COVID-19. The sample consisted of PBMCs or T cells enriched from blood (not recorded which). CDR3: CASSGQTATEQYF. The DNA of the CDR3 is TGTGCCAGCAGCGGACAGACGGCCACCGAGCAGTACTTC.